These 23 T cell receptor beta chains share one sample of origin, sequenced in a study of T-cell reconstitution after alpha-beta-depleted transplantation in children. Researchers prepared the TCRbeta library using unique molecular identifiers, the study reports. From the PCR reads, TCRdb called clonotypes with MiXCR, one entry per CDR3 protein. The sample has approximately 590,000 distinct CDR3 sequences, about 11% seen once. The starting material was PBMCs from the stem cell graft donor, obtained from the stem cell graft. These receptors originate from a human donor who donated a stem cell graft to a child with acute myeloid leukemia.

J is TRBJ2-7 and V is TRBV29-1; TRBD1 matches at 9 bases. This CDR3 contains 14 residues. Germline V lookup: CDR1 SQVTM, CDR2 ANQGSEA. J was trimmed by 0 bases and V by 3 bases; bases with no gene match: 3. CDR3 in DNA: TGCAGCGTTGAGGCGGGACAGGGCTCCTACGAGCAGTACTTC. Residues: CSVEAGQGSYEQYF.

This clonotype was seen a few times. The V and J genes are TRBV6-2 or TRBV6-3 and TRBJ2-7, with 8 bases that match TRBD2. CDR3 length: 14 amino acids. Germline values: CDR1 MNHEY, CDR2 SVGEGT. This chain's CDR3 is CATTGGLVALEQYF. CDR3 DNA sequence: TGTGCAACTACGGGGGGACTAGTCGCTCTCGAGCAGTACTTC.

The chain couples TRBV9 to TRBJ1-3; no definite D call. This CDR3 has 14 amino acids. V lost 0 bases, J lost 1 base, and 5 bases lay in between. CDR1 is SGDLS and CDR2 is YYNGEE in the germline V gene. The DNA for the CDR3 is TGTGCCAGCAGCGTAGTAGGGTCTGGAAACACCATATATTTT. Its protein is CASSVVGSGNTIYF.

In this sample, this clonotype turned up a few times. The rearrangement uses TRBV29-1 and TRBJ2-4; 8 nucleotides line up with TRBD2. Germline trimming cut 7 bases from V and 5 bases from J; bases unmatched to any gene: 4. Germline V gives CDR1 SQVTM, CDR2 ANQGSEA. This CDR3 contains 12 residues. CDR3: CSAGGGENIQYF. Written as DNA, the CDR3 is TGCAGCGCCGGGGGGGGTGAAAACATTCAGTACTTC.

The V and J genes are TRBV3-1 and TRBJ2-1; 10 bases fit TRBD1. Looked up from germline, CDR1 is LGHDT and CDR2 is YNNKEL (reference sequence). Trimming cost V 1 base and J 15 bases; bases outside gene matches: 12. This CDR3 region has 15 residues. CDR3 in DNA: TGTGCCAGCAGCCAAGGGACAGGGGGTACTAGCGCCCCGTTCTTC. It encodes CASSQGTGGTSAPFF.

The sample holds a few counts of this clonotype. This chain links TRBV20-1 with TRBJ2-3; TRBD2 agrees at 8 bases. There are 13 residues in the CDR3. CDR1 and CDR2 from the germline V gene are DFQATT and SNEGSKA (reference sequence). V was pared by 3 bases and J by 4 bases, with 3 bases of the junction left unmatched. CDR3 in DNA: TGCAGTGCTAGGCCAGCGGGAGCAGATACGCAGTATTTT. Encoded protein: CSARPAGADTQYF.

This clonotype occurred a few times. J is TRBJ2-1 and V is TRBV15; 10 positions agree with TRBD2. Per the germline V gene, CDR1 is LNHNV and CDR2 is YYDKDF (reference sequence). This CDR3 spans 14 amino acids. Germline trimming cut 3 bases from V and 9 bases from J; bases unmatched to any gene: 5. The CDR3 protein is CATSSAGTSVEQFF. CDR3 DNA: TGTGCCACCAGCAGTGCCGGGACTAGCGTTGAGCAGTTCTTC.

This clonotype was observed many times. This sequence joins TRBV7-9 and TRBJ2-7; 8 positions match TRBD1. Germline lookup yields CDR1 SEHNR and CDR2 FQNEAQ (reference sequence). With V trimmed by 6 bases and J by 0 bases, 7 bases remained unmatched. The CDR3 has 15 residues. CDR3 DNA: TGTGCCAGCAGTGCAACAGGGGGAATCTCCTACGAGCAGTACTTC. Amino acid sequence: CASSATGGISYEQYF.

The table lists this clonotype with many counts. The rearrangement joins TRBV12-3 or TRBV12-4 to TRBJ2-1; 10 bases are a match to TRBD2. Losses at the gene ends were 5 bases for V and 8 bases for J; bases not matched to a gene: 3. This CDR3 has 13 amino acids. The CDR3 sequence is CASSTGTSDEQFF. In DNA form, the CDR3 reads TGTGCCAGCAGTACCGGGACTAGCGATGAGCAGTTCTTC.

This clonotype has at least ten counts. This chain joins TRBV12-3 or TRBV12-4 and TRBJ1-1; maybe TRBD1 (6 bases). The CDR3 consists of 12 residues. V lost 7 bases to trimming and J lost 10 bases, with 16 bases between them. CDR3 DNA sequence: TGTGCCAGCACGATTCTGGGCAGGGGAGCTTTCTTT. Amino acids: CASTILGRGAFF.

This clonotype appeared many times. V gene TRBV20-1 combines with J gene TRBJ2-4; 13 bases match TRBD2. The CDR3 spans 14 residues. Germline trimming cut 6 bases from V and 7 bases from J; bases unmatched to any gene: 6. Germline values: CDR1 DFQATT, CDR2 SNEGSKA (reference sequence). CDR3 in amino acids: CSASGLAGDNIQYF. In DNA, the CDR3 is TGCAGTGCCTCCGGACTAGCGGGAGATAACATTCAGTACTTC.

This clonotype has just a few counts. J is TRBJ1-3 and V is TRBV15; D is perhaps TRBD1 (5 bases). This CDR3 is built from 18 residues. Trimming removed 3 bases from V and 1 base from J, with 19 bases in between. Germline assignment: CDR1 LNHNV and CDR2 YYDKDF (reference sequence). CDR3: CATSSLLQALESGNTIYF. The CDR3 DNA reads as TGTGCCACCAGCAGCCTACTACAGGCCTTAGAGTCTGGAAACACCATATATTTT.

Here the CDR3 reads CASGQLAGYTDTQYF. For the CDR3, the DNA is TGTGCCAGCGGCCAACTAGCGGGATACACAGATACGCAGTATTTT. The chain combines TRBV7-9 with TRBJ2-3; the match to TRBD2 covers 10 bases. With V trimmed by 8 bases and J by 2 bases, 7 bases remained unmatched. Germline V gives CDR1 SEHNR, CDR2 FQNEAQ (reference sequence). CDR3 size: 15 residues.

The sample holds a few counts of this clonotype. The chain combines TRBV9 with TRBJ2-7, with 12 bases identical to TRBD2. J gave up 1 base and V 2 bases, and 4 bases lay outside the gene matches. CDR1 is SGDLS, CDR2 YYNGEE, per germline. This CDR3 is 16 amino acids long. CDR3 DNA: TGTGCCAGCAGCGTCCTAGCGGGAGGGCCTTCCTACGAGCAGTACTTC. It specifies CASSVLAGGPSYEQYF.

V is TRBV11-2 and J is TRBJ2-3, with D uncertain. Germline CDR1 is SGHAT and CDR2 is FQNNGV. CDR3 length equals 13 residues. V was clipped by 5 bases and J by 2 bases, with 8 bases between them. The CDR3 coding sequence is TGTGCCAGCAGCCGCAGTCCCACAGATACGCAGTATTTT. Translating gives CASSRSPTDTQYF.

This clonotype was seen a handful of times. The chain combines TRBV12-3 or TRBV12-4 with TRBJ2-1, with 7 bases lining up with TRBD2. This CDR3 is built from 14 residues. The junction had 7 bases not matched to a gene; V was cut back by 2 bases and J by 9 bases. CDR3 residues: CASSLSWEGSEQFF. DNA for the CDR3: TGTGCCAGCAGTTTATCGTGGGAGGGGAGTGAGCAGTTCTTC.

The table lists this clonotype with a few counts. The CDR3 nucleotides read TGTGCCAGCAGTTTGTGGGGGAGGGAAGAGACCCAGTACTTC. Protein sequence: CASSLWGREETQYF. The gene calls are TRBV27 and TRBJ2-5, with 7 bases aligning to TRBD2. The trim removed 3 bases at V and 3 bases at J, leaving 4 bases unmatched. This CDR3 region has 14 residues. In germline, CDR1 is MNHEY, CDR2 SMNVEV (reference sequence).

This chain uses TRBV19 with TRBJ2-7; D remains ambiguous. Germline V gene sequence: CDR1 LNHDA, CDR2 SQIVND (reference sequence). This CDR3 is 13 amino acids long. Trimming took off 3 bases at V and 3 bases at J, with 9 bases between the two ends. Here the CDR3 reads CASSIYGGYEQYF. The CDR3 DNA reads TGTGCCAGTAGTATTTATGGCGGCTACGAGCAGTACTTC.

This clonotype appeared a few times. The chain is built from TRBV20-1 and TRBJ2-3; 11 bases line up with TRBD2. Germline V CDR1 and CDR2: DFQATT, SNEGSKA (reference sequence). CDR3 length: 20 residues. Trimming removed 5 bases from V and 0 bases from J; junction bases left unmatched: 19. As DNA, the CDR3 is TGCAGTGCTCGATCGACTAGCGGGAATCTTATCGCGCCTAGCACAGATACGCAGTATTTT. This codes for CSARSTSGNLIAPSTDTQYF.

In nucleotides, the CDR3 is TGTGCCAGCAAGACCGGGACAGGGAGATATGAGCAGTTCTTC. The encoded protein is CASKTGTGRYEQFF. This chain connects TRBV12-3 or TRBV12-4 to TRBJ2-1; 9 bases map to TRBD1. The CDR3 contains 14 residues. J gave up 8 bases and V 7 bases, and 9 bases lay outside the gene matches.

This clonotype was recorded at least ten times. The chain links TRBV12-3 or TRBV12-4 to TRBJ2-3; D assignment may be TRBD1 or TRBD2 (5 bases each). The CDR3 has 13 residues. V was pared by 2 bases and J by 8 bases, with 11 bases between. The CDR3 nucleotides read TGTGCCAGCAGTTTAATCTGGGGGAGTACGCAGTATTTT. It is translated as CASSLIWGSTQYF.

This chain links TRBV7-9 with TRBJ2-7; D is perhaps TRBD1 (6 bases). Germline CDR1 reads SEHNR; CDR2 reads FQNEAQ (reference sequence). The CDR3 covers 14 residues. Trimming shortened V by 1 base and J by 3 bases, and 10 bases separated the two germline ends. DNA for the CDR3: TGTGCCAGCAGCTTAGGGACAGTTAACTACGAGCAGTACTTC. Its translation: CASSLGTVNYEQYF.

There are a few counts of this clonotype. This rearrangement joins TRBV15 to TRBJ2-1; D gene uncertain. Germline lookup yields CDR1 LNHNV and CDR2 YYDKDF (reference sequence). Deletions cut 2 bases from V and 2 bases from J, with 10 bases between. This CDR3 has 15 amino acids. The CDR3 DNA sequence: TGTGCCACCAGCAGACCCGATAAAGCCTACAATGAGCAGTTCTTC. It encodes CATSRPDKAYNEQFF.